This paragraph reports one T cell receptor beta chain. What it binds is unknown. The V end lost 3 bases, the J end lost 4 bases, and 13 bases lay between the germline ends. Germline CDR1 is SGDLS and CDR2 is YYNGEE. The CDR3 has 14 amino acids. Produced via immunoSEQ multiplex PCR; TCRdb's table is partial and in-frame only. Among 99,000 or so clones listed, around nine tenths were seen once. These data are taken from a study of T cell responses to AZD1222 COVID-19 vaccine. Study at large: Second-dose schedules of about 4 or about 12 weeks were combined. Study-wide results and caveats: Per reports, nearly half of all spike-specific TCRs target regions that are unmutated in variants. Clonal diversity may have been underestimated in mostly white British donors. Spike-specific TCR repertoires showed rising breadth and depth after two AZD1222 doses.

This receptor was obtained from an adult in good health. The sample in question was peripheral blood, obtained on day 0 of AZD1222 vaccination. The genes are TRBV9 and TRBJ1-2, with unresolved D. The CDR3 DNA reads as TGTGCCAGCAGCGAGACCCCCCTGGGCTATGGCTACACCTTC. This gives the protein CASSETPLGYGYTF.